The 21 T cell receptor beta chains in this list originate from one sample, sequenced in a study of response to subunit inactivated influenza vaccine. TCRdb fed the RT-PCR reads into MiXCR, producing one record per CDR3 protein. Counted here are around 570,000 distinct CDR3 sequences, around 8% occurring once; the ten biggest clones make up 10% to 15%. The starting material was PBMCs from blood, obtained less than 30 months after vaccination. The source of these receptors is a man in his fifties or sixties who received an inactivated influenza vaccine.

This clonotype was counted at least ten times. The CDR3 protein is CASSYGTEAHTGELFF. The CDR3, as DNA: TGTGCCAGCAGTTATGGGACAGAGGCCCACACCGGGGAGCTGTTTTTT. V and J are TRBV28 and TRBJ2-2, with 7 bases matching TRBD1. CDR1 is MDHEN, CDR2 SYDVKM, per germline. The CDR3 covers 16 residues. V trimming: 4 bases; J trimming: 3 bases; junction bases outside the gene matches: 8.

This clonotype has a count of ten or more. The V gene is TRBV20-1, the J gene TRBJ2-1, with 12 bases identical to TRBD2. CDR3 length equals 14 residues. The germline CDR1 and CDR2 sequences are DFQATT and SNEGSKA (reference sequence). CDR3 DNA: TGCAGCAAACTAGCGGGAGGTCCGCACAATGAGCAGTTCTTC. Protein product: CSKLAGGPHNEQFF.

This clonotype was detected many times. The chain uses TRBV2 and TRBJ2-2; D unresolved. CDR1 is SNHLY, CDR2 FYNNEI, per germline. V shed 1 base and J shed 7 bases, with 7 bases lying between them. This CDR3 is built from 13 residues. CDR3 coding DNA: TGTGCCAGCAGTGAAGGTTTTGGCGGGGAGCTGTTTTTT. It encodes CASSEGFGGELFF.

In its sample, this clonotype was seen many times. In nucleotides, the CDR3 is TGTGCCACCAGTGACTATGGACAGGGCGGGACCCAGTACTTC. As protein: CATSDYGQGGTQYF. This rearrangement joins TRBV24-1 to TRBJ2-5; 8 bases are shared with TRBD1. CDR3 length: 14 amino acids. Germline V gives CDR1 KGHDR, CDR2 SFDVKD. The V and J ends lost 4 bases and 7 bases, in that order; junction bases with no gene match: 7.

This clonotype occurred many times. This chain joins TRBV5-1 and TRBJ1-5; the match to TRBD1 covers 9 bases. Germline assignment: CDR1 SGHRS and CDR2 YFSETQ. This CDR3 comprises 16 residues. V shed 4 bases, J shed 1 base, and the junction held 6 bases outside the gene matches. CDR3 sequence reads: CASSPTGGSSNQPQHF. In DNA, the CDR3 is TGCGCCAGCAGCCCCACAGGGGGCTCAAGCAATCAGCCCCAGCATTTT. Drawing the rest from reference TRBV5-1 and TRBJ1-5, the complete variable domain is KAGVTQTPRYLIKTRGQQVTLSCSPISGHRSVSWYQQTPGQGLQFLFEYFSETQRNKGNFPGRFSGRQFSNSRSEMNVSTLELGDSALYLCASSPTGGSSNQPQHFGDGTRLSIL.

Many counts were recorded for this clonotype. CDR3 DNA sequence: TGCGCCAGCAGCTGGGCGGGGACCACCGGGGAGCTGTTTTTT. Residues: CASSWAGTTGELFF. V gene TRBV4-3 combines with J gene TRBJ2-2; maybe TRBD2 (6 bases). The CDR3 runs 14 residues. The ends were cut back, 5 bases at V and 4 bases at J, with 11 bases in the middle. Looked up from germline, CDR1 is LGHNA and CDR2 is YSLEER.

This clonotype was counted only a few times. The rearrangement uses TRBV6-1 and TRBJ1-2, with D tentatively TRBD1 (6 bases). CDR3 length: 16 amino acids. CDR1 is MNHNS, CDR2 SASEGT, per germline. Trimming removed 6 bases at V and 1 base at J, with 18 bases between. The CDR3 here is CASSPLTRGLNYGYTF. The CDR3 DNA follows: TGTGCCAGCAGCCCCTTAACTCGGGGGCTTAACTATGGCTACACCTTC.

This clonotype was counted at least ten times. The chain recombines TRBV5-1 with TRBJ2-7; TRBD1 is a possible D gene (5 bases). V lost 0 bases and J lost 3, with 13 bases in between. From germline, CDR1 is SGHRS and CDR2 YFSETQ. The CDR3 consists of 15 residues. The CDR3 DNA sequence: TGCGCCAGCAGCTTGGATCAGGGTATGGGCTACGAGCAGTACTTC. It translates to CASSLDQGMGYEQYF.

This clonotype was recorded at least ten times. This chain uses TRBV12-3 or TRBV12-4 with TRBJ2-2; TRBD1 might be the D (6 bases). The CDR3 contains 15 residues. Trimming stripped 5 bases from V and 0 bases from J, with 10 bases between. This CDR3 is CASSPNRANTGELFF. The DNA for the CDR3 is TGTGCCAGCAGTCCCAACAGGGCGAACACCGGGGAGCTGTTTTTT.

This clonotype has more than one count but fewer than ten. The rearrangement uses TRBV15 and TRBJ1-6, with D possibly being TRBD1 (6 bases). The germline V gene encodes CDR1 LNHNV and CDR2 YYDKDF (reference sequence). Trimming shortened V by 4 bases and J by 8 bases, and 15 bases separated the two germline ends. This CDR3 contains 15 residues. Here the CDR3 DNA reads TGTGCCACCAGCACTCGCGGCAGGGGTTATTCACCCCTCCACTTT. Residues: CATSTRGRGYSPLHF. The whole variable domain, remainder taken from reference TRBV15 and TRBJ1-6, is DAMVIQNPRYQVTQFGKPVTLSCSQTLNHNVMYWYQQKSSQAPKLLFHYYDKDFNNEADTPDNFQSRRPNTSFCFLDIRSPGLGDTAMYLCATSTRGRGYSPLHFGNGTRLTVT.

The CDR3 DNA is TGCGCCAGCAGCTCCGCCCTAAGGACTGGCTCCTACGAGCAGTACTTC. Translation: CASSSALRTGSYEQYF. The rearrangement uses TRBV5-1 and TRBJ2-7; D perhaps matches TRBD2 (5 bases). Trimming pared 3 bases from V and 0 bases from J, leaving 16 bases between. The CDR3 runs to 16 residues. In germline, CDR1 is SGHRS, CDR2 YFSETQ.

This clonotype was seen ten or more times. V is TRBV7-6 and J is TRBJ1-3; no definite D call. Trimming removed 1 base from V and 0 bases from J, with 13 bases in between. CDR1 is SGHVS and CDR2 is FNYEAQ in the germline V gene. This CDR3 has 17 amino acids. The CDR3 spells CASSLGQRPLSGNTIYF. In DNA, the CDR3 is TGTGCCAGCAGCTTAGGTCAGAGGCCCCTCTCTGGAAACACCATATATTTT.

This clonotype was observed at least ten times. The CDR3 DNA sequence: TGCAGTGCCTCTACAGGGGGCGCAGATACGCAGTATTTT. This sequence encodes CSASTGGADTQYF. V usage is TRBV20-1 and J usage is TRBJ2-3; 9 bases align to TRBD1. The CDR3 loop spans 13 amino acids. The germline CDR1 and CDR2 sequences are DFQATT and SNEGSKA (reference sequence). J lost 4 bases, V lost 6 bases, and 5 bases had no gene match.

This clonotype was detected a few times. The chain employs TRBV5-1 and TRBJ2-2, with 8 bases that match TRBD2. V dropped 4 bases and J dropped 0; count of bases not matched to a gene: 8. This CDR3 comprises 17 residues. CDR1 and CDR2 (germline): SGHRS, YFSETQ. The CDR3 sequence: CASSPRAGETNTGELFF. The CDR3, as DNA: TGCGCCAGCAGCCCTCGAGCGGGAGAGACGAACACCGGGGAGCTGTTTTTT.

V is TRBV7-6 and J is TRBJ2-7, with 7 bases aligning to TRBD1. CDR1 and CDR2 from the germline V gene are SGHVS and FNYEAQ. The CDR3 sequence is 15 residues long. Germline trimming cut 3 bases from V and 0 bases from J; bases unmatched to any gene: 5. Here the CDR3 DNA reads TGTGCCAGCAGCTTGTCGAGGGACAGCTCCTACGAGCAGTACTTC. Its translation: CASSLSRDSSYEQYF.

This clonotype was seen only a few times. The CDR3 DNA reads TGCGCCAGCAGTCACCAGTTCTTC. As protein: CASSHQFF. The V and J genes are TRBV23-1 and TRBJ2-1, with unresolved D. TRBV23-1 is known as an ORF, though its function is uncertain. The CDR3 is 8 residues long. The V gene lost 3 bases and the J gene lost 13 bases, with 1 base spanning the gap.

This clonotype was picked up many times. The V call is TRBV5-1, the J call TRBJ2-3; D is possibly TRBD1 or TRBD2 (5 bases each). The CDR3 covers 16 residues. Germline-derived CDR1 and CDR2 are SGHRS and YFSETQ. The V end was cut by 3 bases, the J end by 1 base, with 15 bases between. The chain's CDR3 is CASSSISGRGTDTQYF. As DNA, the CDR3 is TGCGCCAGCAGCTCGATCTCGGGACGAGGCACAGATACGCAGTATTTT.

This chain uses TRBV12-3 or TRBV12-4 with TRBJ1-6; D is unclear. V lost 7 bases to trimming and J lost 7 bases, with 14 bases between them. This CDR3 region has 14 residues. The DNA for the CDR3 is TGTGCCAGCACCATTGGACTGTCGAATTCACCCCTCCACTTT. Translated: CASTIGLSNSPLHF.

This clonotype turned up a few times. The chain links TRBV5-1 to TRBJ2-7; tentatively, D is TRBD1 or TRBD2 (6 bases each). This CDR3 spans 13 amino acids. Deletions cut 7 bases from V and 3 bases from J, with 14 bases between. The V gene's germline CDR1 is SGHRS and CDR2 YFSETQ. CDR3 loop: CASRPRGLYEQYF. CDR3 sequence (DNA): TGCGCCAGCCGACCCAGGGGACTCTACGAGCAGTACTTC.

This chain joins TRBV20-1 and TRBJ1-6; D is possibly TRBD1 (5 bases). Germline loops: CDR1 DFQATT, CDR2 SNEGSKA (reference sequence). V dropped 0 bases and J dropped 10 bases, with 13 bases sitting between them. The CDR3 has 14 residues. DNA of the CDR3: TGCAGTGCTAGAGATTCGACAGAGCGGTCACCCCTCCACTTT. Amino acids: CSARDSTERSPLHF.

This clonotype was counted only a few times. V gene TRBV29-1 combines with J gene TRBJ1-4, with a tentative D call TRBD1 (5 bases). Deletions cut 5 bases from V and 8 bases from J, with 15 bases between. The CDR3 is made up of 13 amino acids. CDR1 is SQVTM and CDR2 is ANQGSEA in the germline V gene. Here the CDR3 DNA reads TGCAGCGTTCGGGACGGAAAGTCAGAAAAACTGTTTTTT. Its protein product is CSVRDGKSEKLFF.